Reported below is one T cell receptor (beta chain). This sample was taken from a study of blood T cell repertoires in COVID-19. Sequenced by immunoSEQ multiplex PCR; TCRdb stores in-frame clones only, minus some. Of about 340,000 clones listed, approximately 82% are singletons. The sequence came from a man between 25 and 39 years old with active or convalescent COVID-19. Sequenced input: peripheral blood.

The DNA for the CDR3 is TGTGCCATCAGTGACCCCCTGACTAGCGGCAGCTCCTACGAGCAGTACTTC. Amino acid sequence: CAISDPLTSGSSYEQYF. The chain combines TRBV10-3 with TRBJ2-7; the match to TRBD2 covers 9 bases. The V gene end was trimmed by 3 bases and the J gene end by 0 bases; junction bases not matched to a gene: 9. The CDR3 totals 17 residues. Germline lookup yields CDR1 ENHRY and CDR2 SYGVKD.